The 3 T cell receptor beta chains presented below share a single source sample, sequenced in a study of blood T cell dynamics during melanoma immunotherapy. Assay used: immunoSEQ multiplex PCR; TCRdb lists only in-frame clones, some missing. This sample has roughly 29,000 clones; approximately 83% occur once, and the top ten carry approximately 10%. The sample's time point: week 3, after first cycle of checkpoint inhibitor. Sequencing used blood, obtained from a patient treated with checkpoint blockade. Receptors originate from a human donor with melanoma.

In its sample, this clone was seen once. The chain joins TRBV5-6 to TRBJ1-2; the match to TRBD1 covers 8 bases. V gave up 7 bases and J gave up 5 bases; unmatched junction bases: 10. The length of the CDR3 is 14 residues. CDR1 SGHDT and CDR2 YYEEEE come from the germline V gene. CDR3 loop: CASGRVGQDYGYTF. Here the CDR3 DNA reads TGTGCCAGCGGCCGGGTGGGACAGGATTATGGCTACACCTTC.

The CDR3 here is CASSPRLAGEGGETQYF. DNA of the CDR3: TGTGCCAGCAGCCCCCGACTAGCGGGAGAAGGTGGAGAGACCCAGTACTTC. This chain links TRBV9 with TRBJ2-5, with 12 bases aligning to TRBD2. Germline loops: CDR1 SGDLS, CDR2 YYNGEE. With V trimmed by 4 bases and J by 4 bases, 11 bases remained unmatched. CDR3 length equals 17 residues.

This clone was seen a single time. The chain carries TRBV19 and TRBJ1-5; TRBD1 matches 8 bases. Germline V gene data show CDR1 as LNHDA and CDR2 as SQIVND (reference sequence). Unmatched junction bases numbered 10, after V lost 0 bases and J lost 9 bases. The CDR3 extends over 16 amino acids. The CDR3 here is CASSIDRMDRVWPQHF. The DNA for the CDR3 is TGTGCCAGTAGTATAGATCGGATGGACAGGGTTTGGCCCCAGCATTTT.